This TCR beta chain was retrieved from a study of T-cell reconstitution after alpha-beta-depleted transplantation in children. This CDR3 comprises 14 residues. The ends were cut back, 5 bases at V and 9 bases at J, with 17 bases in the middle. Study-wide results and limits: Alpha-beta T cells present about two months after transplant were reported to originate from several hundred expanded graft clones. It was newly produced T cells that mostly accounted for T-cell counts and diversity one year after transplant.

It was with unique molecular identifiers that the TCRbeta library was prepared. TCRdb itself ran the PCR reads through MiXCR, one entry per CDR3 protein. The sample yields some 100,000 distinct CDR3 sequences, more than 20% seen once. This clonotype has just a few counts. Its antigen is currently unknown. The sample here was PBMCs, taken before TCRalphabeta/CD19-depleted stem cell transplant. The sequence came from a boy between 2 and 15 years old with acute lymphoblastic leukemia, due to receive a stem cell transplant. This chain uses TRBV12-3 or TRBV12-4 with TRBJ2-1; TRBD2 is a possible D gene (7 bases). The CDR3 loop is CASSPLAVGGEQFF. The CDR3 nucleotides read TGTGCCAGCAGTCCTCTAGCGGTAGGGGGTGAGCAGTTCTTC.